The 14 T cell receptor beta chains reported below all come from one sample, sequenced in a study of Ad26.COV2.S vaccination and SARS-CoV-2 variants. Sequencing used immunoSEQ multiplex PCR; TCRdb keeps in-frame clones, though not all of them. The sample consists of roughly 250,000 clones, 87% of them appearing once. Treatment specified: around 19 received Ad26.COV2.S at low or high dose, single or two shots; about 5 received placebo; per-sample allocation not given. Sampling happened 63 days after the first vaccine or placebo injection. Material: peripheral blood, obtained in a trial of Ad26.COV2.S vaccine versus placebo. The receptors stem from a person between 18 and 65 years old who received the Ad26.COV2.S COVID-19 vaccine or a placebo.

In its sample, this clone was seen once. The V and J genes are TRBV18 and TRBJ2-1, with 7 nucleotides matching TRBD2. Trimming took 1 base from V and 7 from J; bases not matched to a gene: 10. Germline assignment: CDR1 KGHSH and CDR2 LQKENI. The CDR3 contains 16 residues. The CDR3 coding sequence is TGTGCCAGCTCACCACGTGCTAGCGGAGGAGGGAATGAGCAGTTCTTC. Its translation is CASSPRASGGGNEQFF.

The chain combines TRBV12-3 or TRBV12-4 with TRBJ1-1; D might be TRBD1 (5 bases). V was clipped by 1 base and J by 11 bases, with 11 bases between them. The CDR3 runs to 12 residues. As DNA, the CDR3 is TGTGCCAGCAGTTTAGGAGGGGATCGCGCTTTCTTT. Its translation is CASSLGGDRAFF.

The rearrangement uses TRBV7-9 and TRBJ1-4, with 9 bases lining up with TRBD1. V was pared by 5 bases and J by 4 bases, with 8 bases of the junction left unmatched. This CDR3 has 16 residues. The germline V gene has CDR1 SEHNR and CDR2 FQNEAQ (reference sequence). The CDR3 nucleotides are TGTGCCAGCAGCATTTACAGGGGGCGCGGTAATGAAAAACTGTTTTTT. It codes for CASSIYRGRGNEKLFF. Full variable domain (outside the CDR3, taken from reference TRBV7-9 and TRBJ1-4): DTGVSQNPRHKITKRGQNVTFRCDPISEHNRLYWYRQTLGQGPEFLTYFQNEAQLEKSRLLSDRFSAERPKGSFSTLEIQRTEQGDSAMYLCASSIYRGRGNEKLFFGSGTQLSVL.

The rearrangement joins TRBV7-2 to TRBJ2-2; D may be TRBD1 (6 bases). The V end was cut by 8 bases, the J end by 4 bases, with 20 bases between. Germline V gene data show CDR1 as SGHTA and CDR2 as FQGNSA. The length of the CDR3 is 16 residues. In DNA, the CDR3 is TGTGCCAGCTGTCTTTGGGCAGGGGCGGGCACCGGGGAGCTGTTTTTT. Its translation is CASCLWAGAGTGELFF.

The CDR3 protein is CASSPRRGGELFF. The DNA of the CDR3 is TGTGCCAGCAGCCCCAGACGCGGCGGGGAGCTGTTTTTT. V is TRBV7-3 and J is TRBJ2-2; D remains unclear. CDR3 size: 13 residues. The V gene lost 5 bases and the J gene lost 7 bases, with 11 bases spanning the gap. Germline V gene sequence: CDR1 SGHTA, CDR2 FQGTGA.

The chain carries TRBV10-1 and TRBJ2-5, with D hard to call. Germline V gives CDR1 WNHNN, CDR2 SYGVQD (reference sequence). The length of the CDR3 is 16 residues. V lost 2 bases and J 4 bases, leaving 17 bases between the germline ends. CDR3 region: CASSERVEVSGETQYF. CDR3 in DNA: TGCGCCAGCAGTGAGAGGGTAGAGGTGAGTGGAGAGACCCAGTACTTC.

This clone was counted between two and nine times. V is TRBV6-2 or TRBV6-3 and J is TRBJ1-1; D uncertain. V shed 5 bases and J shed 4 bases, with 8 bases lying between them. The length of the CDR3 is 12 residues. The V gene's germline CDR1 is MNHEY and CDR2 SVGEGT. Here the CDR3 reads CASSKEGTEAFF. The CDR3 DNA sequence: TGTGCCAGCAGTAAGGAGGGCACTGAAGCTTTCTTT.

V usage is TRBV21-1 and J usage is TRBJ2-7. TRBV21-1 is reported as a pseudogene. The CDR3 sequence is 15 residues long. The CDR3 nucleotides read TGTGCCAGCAGCAAAGCCTTAGGACCCCCGAGGGAGCAGTACGTC. Its translation: CASSKALGPPREQYV.

The chain has TRBV4-3 and TRBJ2-1; TRBD2 might be the D (5 bases). Trimming stripped 1 base from V and 5 bases from J, with 18 bases between. CDR3 length: 17 amino acids. Germline loops: CDR1 LGHNA, CDR2 YSLEER. The CDR3 DNA is TGCGCCAGCAGCCAAGGGGTCGTTTTCCGAGGGAACAATGAGCAGTTCTTC. Its protein product is CASSQGVVFRGNNEQFF.

The CDR3 DNA is TGTGCCAGTAGAGCACAGGGGTCTTATAGCAATCAGCCCCAGCATTTT. Its translation is CASRAQGSYSNQPQHF. The chain employs TRBV19 and TRBJ1-5; 7 bases map to TRBD1. The germline gives CDR1 LNHDA, CDR2 SQIVND (reference sequence). This CDR3 is built from 16 residues. The V and J ends lost 6 bases and 0 bases, in that order; junction bases with no gene match: 8.

The rearrangement joins TRBV10-2 to TRBJ2-7, with 8 positions matching TRBD1. Germline lookup yields CDR1 WSHSY and CDR2 SAAADI. V was clipped by 4 bases and J by 4 bases; unmatched bases: 3. This CDR3 has 13 amino acids. CDR3 DNA sequence: TGCGCCAGCAGTGGGCAGGGGGCTTACGAGCAGTACTTC. Residues: CASSGQGAYEQYF.

The table lists this clone with a few counts. The chain is built from TRBV7-3 and TRBJ1-1, with D possibly matching TRBD1 (5 bases). This CDR3 is built from 14 residues. V gave up 5 bases and J gave up 5 bases, with 15 bases separating them. From germline, CDR1 is SGHTA and CDR2 FQGTGA. The CDR3 DNA sequence: TGTGCCAGCAGCCGAACCGCAGGGTCGACTGAAGCTTTCTTT. Its protein is CASSRTAGSTEAFF.

In this sample, this clone turned up once. The rearrangement joins TRBV7-8 to TRBJ1-2; 8 bases match TRBD1. This CDR3 contains 15 residues. J was trimmed by 4 bases and V by 4 bases; bases with no gene match: 8. Germline V gene data show CDR1 as SGHVS and CDR2 as FQNEAQ. CDR3 sequence (DNA): TGTGCCAGCAGCTCGCAGGGGGCCCTCCCCTATGGCTACACCTTC. Residues: CASSSQGALPYGYTF.

The chain has TRBV5-5 and TRBJ1-1, with a weak D call TRBD1 (5 bases). The V gene lost 0 bases and the J gene lost 2 bases, with 14 bases spanning the gap. Germline CDR1 is SGHKS and CDR2 is YYEKEE (reference sequence). This CDR3 region has 16 residues. Here the CDR3 reads CASSLGQGRRNTEAFF. The CDR3 DNA reads as TGTGCCAGCAGCTTGGGCCAGGGCAGGAGAAACACTGAAGCTTTCTTT. Filled out from reference TRBV5-5 and TRBJ1-1, the complete variable domain reads DAGVTQSPTHLIKTRGQQVTLRCSPISGHKSVSWYQQVLGQGPQFIFQYYEKEERGRGNFPDRFSARQFPNYSSELNVNALLLGDSALYLCASSLGQGRRNTEAFFGQGTRLTVV.